This T cell receptor (beta chain) was documented in a study of T cells in Graves' hyperthyroidism and ophthalmopathy (dated by TCRdb to about 2019). For context, the study as a whole: Peripheral blood samples were taken at the time of initial diagnosis, prior to any treatment. Whether ophthalmopathy could be predicted prospectively was tested in an independent validation cohort made up of under 20 hyperthyroidism patients plus 17 patients who later progressed to ophthalmopathy. Once sampling was done, hyperthyroidism patients were given methimazole at a starting dose of 30 mg daily, whereas ophthalmopathy patients were given high-dose intravenous methylprednisolone. TCR V-J signatures able to tell the groups apart were searched for in a discovery cohort of approximately 95 patients, of whom 40 to 45 had Graves' ophthalmopathy and roughly 58 had stable Graves' hyperthyroidism. The paper describes TCR Vbeta CDR3 sequencing of 130 to 150 peripheral blood samples, made up of 43 ophthalmopathy patients, 70 to 75 hyperthyroidism patients and some 17 progressor patients. The 85 to 100 discovery patients were divided at random into training and test sets in a 7:3 ratio. The study also compared thyroid tissue and blood T-cell repertoires from 5 to 7 Graves' hyperthyroidism patients. Results the study describes overall, beyond this receptor: Sample size was not statistically predetermined, and investigators were not blinded to group allocation. In validation, progression to ophthalmopathy was predicted by the model with roughly 69% sensitivity and around 75% specificity, a median of approximately 6.5 months before onset. Ophthalmopathy was separated from stable hyperthyroidism by a 13 V-J signature model, with roughly 88% sensitivity and roughly 81% specificity obtained in cross-validation and 80%/75% obtained in testing. Most expanded thyroid clonotypes (frequency above 0.001) were also detected in blood, suggesting blood repertoires may reflect thyroid immune responses.

The table lists this clonotype with a few counts. Its antigen target is currently unknown. No much larger clone exists at a distance of one base, and base qualities are not known. The TCR beta CDR3 regions were amplified from RNA transcripts. The first round of RT-PCR for the TCR CDR3 was performed with the HTBI primer set and the Qiagen OneStep RT-PCR kit. Libraries were constructed in a second round of multiplex PCR, after which size selection and purification were performed. Libraries were sequenced paired-end with 100 bp reads on an Illumina HiSeq2000. In the paper's pipeline: Raw data were processed with SOAPnuke, discarding reads with adapters, uncalled bases, mean Phred below 15, or no exact constant-primer or identifier match. COPE v1.2.5 was used to merge high-quality paired reads, and clonotypes were defined as unique nucleotide sequences. Clonotypes were aligned to IMGT TRBV, TRBD and TRBJ reference segments using MiTCR v1.1. The analysis included only V-J combinations with a frequency above 0.0001, which together covered 99% to 99.2% of the repertoires. The TCS score was defined as F50 (clonal expansion) divided by E x V (chaos), with BLOSUM62-based TCRdist calculated between CDR3 peptides within each V-J. Welch's t-statistics and random forest reduced 500 to 650 V-J features to 13, which were used in a naive Bayes classifier (R e1071). TCRdb itself trimmed the public reads at Q25 with fastp, ran MiXCR and retained productive beta chains. A single entry per CDR3 protein holds the most common genes and DNA from its merged rows. TCRdb, rather than the study authors, made the V and J calls. In this sample the table shows about 300,000 distinct CDR3 sequences, approximately 19% of which occur a single time. Roughly 39% of the sample lies in the top ten.

Ophthalmopathy patients had moderately to severely active disease, Clinical Activity Score of at least 3, NOSPECS grade of at least 4, and duration under 3 months. The study excluded patients with uncontrolled infections, other autoimmune diseases, pregnancy or lactation. Diagnoses were based on clinical symptoms, serum thyroxine and TRAb, thyroid ultrasound and orbital computed tomography. PBMCs were separated from roughly 9.3 ml of fresh peripheral blood using Ficoll-Paque density gradient centrifugation. Trizol reagent was used to extract total RNA, and RNA quality was then checked on an Agilent 2100 Bioanalyzer. Clipping removes 4 bases from V and 10 bases from J, with 6 as the unmatched junction base count. The CDR3 goes from the cysteine to the phenylalanine over 13 residues. Only the CDR3 DNA stays, 39 bases, in frame from base 1. Per the germline V gene (reference sequence), SGHNT is the CDR1 and YYREEE is the CDR2.

The source of this sequence is a man aged 45-65 years with Graves' ophthalmopathy. The rearranged chain carries TRBV5-4 and TRBJ2-1; 9 nucleotides in the junction match TRBD2. Sequenced sample: blood. The CDR3 protein is CASSIRLAVEQFF. The sequenced DNA: TGTGCCAGCAGCATCAGACTAGCGGTAGAGCAGTTCTTC.